One sample yielded the 20 T cell receptor beta chains listed below, sequenced in a study of blood T cell repertoires in COVID-19. Repertoires were generated with immunoSEQ multiplex PCR, while TCRdb's copy carries only in-frame clones and drops some. The table lists about 140,000 clones, 82% of them singletons. Source material: peripheral blood. The source of these receptors is a woman aged 80 or over with acute or convalescent COVID-19.

This chain links TRBV7-2 with TRBJ1-6, with D unclear. The CDR3 is 13 residues long. In germline, CDR1 is SGHTA, CDR2 FQGNSA. Trimming pared 4 bases from V and 10 bases from J, leaving 11 bases between. The DNA of the CDR3 is TGTGCCAGCAGCTCCGGACTGGAATCACCCCTCCACTTT. This translates into CASSSGLESPLHF. Full variable domain (missing parts from reference TRBV7-2 and TRBJ1-6): GAGVSQSPSNKVTEKGKDVELRCDPISGHTALYWYRQSLGQGLEFLIYFQGNSAPDKSGLPSDRFSAERTGGSVSTLTIQRTQQEDSAVYLCASSSGLESPLHFGNGTRLTVT.

The V call is TRBV2, the J call TRBJ2-7; 7 bases are a match to TRBD1. Looked up from germline, CDR1 is SNHLY and CDR2 is FYNNEI. V was clipped by 0 bases and J by 6 bases; unmatched bases: 8. The CDR3 has 15 amino acids. The CDR3 sequence: CASSEARGGAFEQYF. The CDR3 DNA is TGTGCCAGCAGTGAAGCGCGAGGGGGCGCATTCGAGCAGTACTTC.

This sequence joins TRBV7-8 and TRBJ2-7; D gene unclear. The CDR3 has 13 amino acids. V lost 2 bases and J 2 bases, leaving 7 bases between the germline ends. Per germline, CDR1 SGHVS and CDR2 FQNEAQ. This CDR3 is CASSLSMTYEQYF. The DNA of the CDR3 is TGTGCCAGCAGCTTATCTATGACCTACGAGCAGTACTTC.

The rearrangement joins TRBV5-1 to TRBJ2-7, with a possible D match to TRBD2 (6 bases). The ends were cut back, 1 base at V and 2 bases at J, with 19 bases in the middle. This CDR3 region has 17 residues. Germline V gene data show CDR1 as SGHRS and CDR2 as YFSETQ. The CDR3 nucleotides read TGCGCCAGCAGCTTGTTTTTAGGGGACTCAGACCCCTACGAGCAGTACTTC. It codes for CASSLFLGDSDPYEQYF.

CDR3 sequence reads: CASSKASSGSVEQFF. Written as DNA, the CDR3 is TGTGCCAGCAGCAAAGCTTCTAGCGGGAGCGTTGAGCAGTTCTTC. This chain joins TRBV21-1 and TRBJ2-1; no check of the table's D call, TRBD2, against the DNA was made. TRBV21-1 is a pseudogene. The CDR3 length is 15 residues.

The chain recombines TRBV10-1 with TRBJ2-3; 12 nucleotides agree with TRBD2. Looked up from germline, CDR1 is WNHNN and CDR2 is SYGVQD (reference sequence). The J segment lost 4 bases and the V segment lost 5 bases, leaving 4 bases of the junction unmatched. This CDR3 comprises 15 residues. CDR3 amino acids: CASSRLAGDSDTQYF. The CDR3 DNA reads as TGCGCCAGCAGTCGACTAGCGGGGGACTCAGATACGCAGTATTTT.

The rearrangement uses TRBV5-1 and TRBJ1-1, with 11 bases lining up with TRBD1. Germline assignment: CDR1 SGHRS and CDR2 YFSETQ. This CDR3 region has 13 residues. V lost 7 bases to trimming and J lost 2 bases; unmatched junction nucleotides: 1. CDR3 sequence reads: CASGQGANTEAFF. The CDR3 region has the DNA TGCGCCAGCGGACAGGGGGCTAACACTGAAGCTTTCTTT.

The chain recombines TRBV18 with TRBJ2-1; the match to TRBD2 covers 14 bases. The germline V gene encodes CDR1 KGHSH and CDR2 LQKENI. CDR3 length: 15 amino acids. V gave up 4 bases and J gave up 7 bases; unmatched junction bases: 3. The CDR3 here is CASSRGLAGENEQFF. The CDR3 region has the DNA TGTGCCAGCTCACGGGGACTAGCGGGAGAAAATGAGCAGTTCTTC.

The J gene is TRBJ2-7, the V gene TRBV5-1, with 14 nucleotides matching TRBD2. V lost 4 bases to trimming and J lost 2 bases; unmatched junction nucleotides: 2. This CDR3 contains 15 residues. In germline, CDR1 is SGHRS, CDR2 YFSETQ. CDR3 loop: CASSRLAGGPYEQYF. CDR3 nucleotides: TGCGCCAGCAGCAGACTAGCGGGAGGGCCCTACGAGCAGTACTTC.

The rearrangement uses TRBV7-9 and TRBJ1-2; the match to TRBD1 covers 8 bases. CDR1 is SEHNR and CDR2 is FQNEAQ in the germline V gene (reference sequence). The CDR3 covers 14 residues. Losses at the gene ends were 5 bases for V and 5 bases for J; bases not matched to a gene: 7. The CDR3 sequence is CASSTDRGGYGYTF. The CDR3 bases are TGTGCCAGCAGCACAGACAGGGGAGGGTATGGCTACACCTTC.

The rearrangement joins TRBV24-1 to TRBJ2-7; 7 positions match TRBD2. CDR3 size: 14 residues. From germline, CDR1 is KGHDR and CDR2 SFDVKD. V trimming: 9 bases; J trimming: 2 bases; junction bases outside the gene matches: 9. Written as DNA, the CDR3 is TGTGCCACCCCTGACCCTAGCGGTACCTACGAGCAGTACTTC. This translates into CATPDPSGTYEQYF.

The chain recombines TRBV6-5 with TRBJ1-2; D is unresolved. With 8 bases removed from V and 1 base from J, the gap between germline ends came to 11 bases. The germline gives CDR1 MNHEY, CDR2 SVGAGI. CDR3 length equals 13 residues. In nucleotides, the CDR3 is TGTGCCAGCGGTACGGGATTTAACTATGGCTACACCTTC. This translates into CASGTGFNYGYTF.

This rearrangement joins TRBV7-9 to TRBJ2-7; D may be TRBD2 (5 bases). Germline lookup yields CDR1 SEHNR and CDR2 FQNEAQ (reference sequence). Trimming pared 5 bases from V and 3 bases from J, leaving 11 bases between. The CDR3 covers 13 residues. The CDR3, as DNA: TGTGCCAGCAGCAGCGGACGATTCTACGAGCAGTACTTC. Protein sequence: CASSSGRFYEQYF. The full variable domain, rest sourced from reference TRBV7-9 and TRBJ2-7, is DTGVSQNPRHKITKRGQNVTFRCDPISEHNRLYWYRQTLGQGPEFLTYFQNEAQLEKSRLLSDRFSAERPKGSFSTLEIQRTEQGDSAMYLCASSSGRFYEQYFGPGTRLTVT.

This clone was observed a single time. V gene TRBV7-8 combines with J gene TRBJ2-5; D gene uncertain. CDR3 length: 13 amino acids. CDR1 and CDR2 (germline): SGHVS, FQNEAQ. The V end lost 6 bases, the J end lost 1 base, and 9 bases lay between the germline ends. The CDR3 region has the DNA TGTGCCAGCAGGGTGGCAGTCCAAGAGACCCAGTACTTC. Translating gives CASRVAVQETQYF.

The chain uses TRBV5-1 and TRBJ1-5, with D uncertain. This CDR3 is 14 amino acids long. Germline values: CDR1 SGHRS, CDR2 YFSETQ. With 0 bases removed from V and 8 bases from J, the gap between germline ends came to 12 bases. CDR3 DNA: TGCGCCAGCAGCTTGGCGGAGGGATCGGAGCCCCAGCATTTT. This encodes CASSLAEGSEPQHF.

This clone was recorded a few times. The chain recombines TRBV28 with TRBJ2-7; no firm D call. There are 13 residues in the CDR3. Trimming left V 5 bases short and J 0 bases short, with 8 bases between. Germline V gene sequence: CDR1 MDHEN, CDR2 SYDVKM. CDR3 DNA: TGTGCCAGCAGTACAACAGTCTCCTACGAGCAGTACTTC. This encodes CASSTTVSYEQYF.

The chain recombines TRBV5-1 with TRBJ2-5; possibly TRBD2 for D (5 bases). The CDR3 is 17 residues long. The V gene's germline CDR1 is SGHRS and CDR2 YFSETQ. V dropped 0 bases and J dropped 5 bases, with 20 bases sitting between them. The CDR3 spells CASSLEGTIPWEETQYF. CDR3 DNA sequence: TGCGCCAGCAGCTTGGAGGGCACAATCCCCTGGGAGGAGACCCAGTACTTC.

The chain is built from TRBV1 and TRBJ1-5; the table assigns TRBD1, which was not confirmed against the DNA. TRBV1 counts as a pseudogene. The CDR3 sequence is 16 residues long. This CDR3 is CTSSQKARQGKRGEHF. The CDR3 DNA is TGCACCAGCAGTCAAAAGGCGAGACAGGGGAAAAGGGGTGAGCATTTT.

This clone was detected only a few times. The chain joins TRBV19 to TRBJ1-1; 7 bases are shared with TRBD1. The CDR3 is 16 amino acids. The germline V gene encodes CDR1 LNHDA and CDR2 SQIVND (reference sequence). V was pared by 1 base and J by 2 bases, with 7 bases of the junction left unmatched. The CDR3 bases are TGTGCCAGTAGTATAGCGGCAGGGGGGACCAACACTGAAGCTTTCTTT. It encodes CASSIAAGGTNTEAFF.

CDR3 in amino acids: CATMGTGATEAFF. The CDR3 DNA reads as TGTGCAACCATGGGGACAGGGGCTACTGAAGCTTTCTTT. The J gene is TRBJ1-1, the V gene TRBV2; 10 bases are shared with TRBD1. The CDR3 has 13 amino acids. Germline V CDR1 and CDR2: SNHLY, FYNNEI.